Sequencing of this T cell receptor (beta chain) was carried out in a study of blood T cell repertoires in COVID-19. Across the whole study: Samples of COVID-19 (acute and convalescent) were obtained from the United States, Italy and Spain. The analysed material was cDNA or gDNA that came from T cells, B-cell-depleted T cells, or PBMCs.

In the original workflow: Using reference gene primer amplification, nucleated cell counts were estimated. Method: immunoSEQ multiplex PCR; TCRdb's copy keeps in-frame clones and lacks some. The V and J calls and clone size are taken from that table; D and trimming were inferred from the DNA. The repertoire includes about 500,000 clones, about 88% of them detected once, and about 8% sits in the top ten. Seattle cases were enrolled at active infection and followed longitudinally. The CDR3 runs to 15 residues. Trimming took off 6 bases at V and 0 bases at J, with 11 bases between the two ends. CDR1 and CDR2 from the germline V gene are SNHLY and FYNNEI.

The receptor was isolated from a woman aged 45-59 years with COVID-19, enrolled during active disease. The sample taken for sequencing was peripheral blood. This chain uses TRBV2 with TRBJ1-4; D gene ambiguous. CDR3: CASRYGASTNEKLFF. The CDR3 region has the DNA TGTGCCAGCAGATACGGTGCCTCAACTAATGAAAAACTGTTTTTT.